This entry concerns a single T cell receptor (beta chain). This record belongs to a study of blood T cell repertoires in COVID-19. Study details: Samples representing acute and convalescent COVID-19 were sourced from the United States, Italy and Spain.

Assay used: immunoSEQ multiplex PCR; TCRdb lists only in-frame clones, some missing. Among approximately 140,000 clones listed, around 87% were seen once. This TCR derives from an elderly man with acute or convalescent COVID-19. Sequencing was carried out using peripheral blood.

The CDR3 DNA is TGCGCCAGCAGCCCAGAAACAGGGGTCAACACTGAAGCTTTCTTT. Amino acid sequence: CASSPETGVNTEAFF. The rearrangement links TRBV4-1 to TRBJ1-1, with TRBD1 identical over 7 bases. There are 15 residues in the CDR3. Germline CDR1 reads MGHRA; CDR2 reads YSYEKL. V shed 4 bases, J shed 2 bases, and the junction held 7 bases outside the gene matches.